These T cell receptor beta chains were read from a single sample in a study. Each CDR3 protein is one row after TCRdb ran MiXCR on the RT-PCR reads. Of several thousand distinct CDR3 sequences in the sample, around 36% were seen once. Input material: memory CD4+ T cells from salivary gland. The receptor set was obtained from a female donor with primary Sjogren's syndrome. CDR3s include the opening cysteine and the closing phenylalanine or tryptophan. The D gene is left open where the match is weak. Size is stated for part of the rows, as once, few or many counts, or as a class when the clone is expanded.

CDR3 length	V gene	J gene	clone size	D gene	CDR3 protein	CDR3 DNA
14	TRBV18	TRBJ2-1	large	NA	CASSPQESYNEQFF	TGTGCCAGCTCACCCCAGGAGTCCTACAATGAGCAGTTCTTC
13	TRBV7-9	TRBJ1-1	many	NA	CASSISADTEAFF	TGTGCCAGCAGCATCTCGGCGGACACTGAAGCTTTCTTT
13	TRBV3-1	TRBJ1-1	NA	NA	CASSLQGYTEAFF	TGTGCCAGCAGCTTACAGGGATACACTGAAGCTTTCTTT
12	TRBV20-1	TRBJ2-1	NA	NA	CSATISRGEQFF	TGCAGTGCTACTATCTCTCGGGGTGAGCAGTTCTTC
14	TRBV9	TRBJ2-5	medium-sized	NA	CASTRAAGRETQYF	TGTGCCAGCACCCGGGCCGCCGGACGAGAGACCCAGTACTTC
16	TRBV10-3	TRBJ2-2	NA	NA	CAIQEGDYGYTGELFF	TGTGCCATCCAGGAGGGTGACTATGGCTACACCGGGGAGCTGTTTTTT
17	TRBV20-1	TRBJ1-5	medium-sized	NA	CSAPRVAGGASNQPQHF	TGCAGTGCCCCAAGGGTGGCGGGGGGCGCAAGCAATCAGCCCCAGCATTTT
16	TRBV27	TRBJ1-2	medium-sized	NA	CASRAPGFDRQSGYTF	TGTGCCAGCAGAGCACCGGGGTTCGATCGGCAATCGGGCTACACCTTC
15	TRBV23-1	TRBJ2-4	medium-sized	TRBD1	CASSQQGLAKNIQYF	TGCGCCAGCAGCCAACAGGGGTTGGCCAAAAACATTCAGTACTTC
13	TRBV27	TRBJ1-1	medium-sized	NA	CASSSQRNTEAFF	TGTGCCAGCAGTTCCCAGCGGAACACTGAAGCTTTCTTT
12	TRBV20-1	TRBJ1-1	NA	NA	CSARIAGTEAFF	TGCAGTGCTAGAATAGCGGGCACTGAAGCTTTCTTT
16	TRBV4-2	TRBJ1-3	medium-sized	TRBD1	CASSQAQGSSGNTIYF	TGTGCCAGCAGCCAAGCACAGGGGAGCTCTGGAAACACCATATATTTT
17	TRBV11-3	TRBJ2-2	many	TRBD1	CASSFPRTGVNTGELFF	TGTGCCAGCAGCTTCCCTAGGACAGGGGTGAACACCGGGGAGCTGTTTTTT
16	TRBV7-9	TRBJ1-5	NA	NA	CASSSGDPRMGQPQHF	TGTGCCAGCAGCTCGGGGGATCCCCGAATGGGTCAGCCCCAGCATTTT
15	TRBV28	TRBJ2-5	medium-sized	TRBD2	CASSPREEGPETQYF	TGTGCCAGCAGCCCCCGGGAGGAGGGGCCCGAGACCCAGTACTTC
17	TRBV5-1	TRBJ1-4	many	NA	CASSLEIGVATNEKLFF	TGCGCCAGCAGCTTGGAAATAGGAGTTGCAACTAATGAAAAACTGTTTTTT
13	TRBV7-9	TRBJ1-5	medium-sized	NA	CASSFDSSGPQHF	TGTGCCAGCAGCTTCGACTCGTCCGGGCCCCAGCATTTT
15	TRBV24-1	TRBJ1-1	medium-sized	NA	CATRGPTNRNTEAFF	TGTGCCACCCGGGGCCCCACCAACAGGAACACTGAAGCTTTCTTT
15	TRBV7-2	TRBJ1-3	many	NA	CASSFTNGQGNTIYF	TGTGCCAGCAGCTTTACAAACGGACAGGGAAACACCATATATTTT
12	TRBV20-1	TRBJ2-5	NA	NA	CSALRGAETQYF	TGCAGTGCTCTCAGGGGAGCTGAGACCCAGTACTTC
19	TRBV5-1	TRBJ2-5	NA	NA	CASSFYICSAGVSQETQYF	NA
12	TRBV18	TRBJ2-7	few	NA	CASSPYGDEQYF	TGTGCCAGCTCACCTTACGGGGACGAGCAGTACTTC
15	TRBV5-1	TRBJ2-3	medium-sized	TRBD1	CASSPRDRGADTQYF	TGCGCCAGCAGCCCCCGGGACAGGGGAGCAGATACGCAGTATTTT
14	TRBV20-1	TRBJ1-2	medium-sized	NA	CSAPGSSGGYGYTF	TGCAGTGCCCCGGGTTCTTCGGGTGGCTATGGCTACACCTTC
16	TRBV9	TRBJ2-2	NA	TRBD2	CASSRAGGEYTGELFF	TGTGCCAGCAGCCGAGCGGGAGGGGAATACACCGGGGAGCTGTTTTTT
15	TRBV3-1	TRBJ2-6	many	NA	CASSLRTAGANVLTF	TGTGCCAGCAGCCTAAGGACAGCTGGGGCCAACGTCCTGACTTTC
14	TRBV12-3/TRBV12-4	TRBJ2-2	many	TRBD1	CASNPDRATGELFF	TGTGCCAGCAATCCCGACAGGGCCACCGGGGAGCTGTTTTTT
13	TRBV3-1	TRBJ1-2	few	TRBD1	CASSQGDRLGYTF	TGTGCCAGCAGCCAAGGGGACAGGCTTGGCTACACCTTC
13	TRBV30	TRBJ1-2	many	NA	CAWSGGANYGYTF	TGTGCCTGGAGTGGAGGGGCTAACTATGGCTACACCTTC
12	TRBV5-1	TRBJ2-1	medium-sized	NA	CASSSYSNEQFF	TGCGCCAGCAGCTCATACAGCAATGAGCAGTTCTTC
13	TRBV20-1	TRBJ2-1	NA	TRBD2	CSALGTSGSLLHF	TGCAGTGCTCTCGGGACTAGCGGGTCCTTACTTCACTTC
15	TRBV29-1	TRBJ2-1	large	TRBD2	CSVRGLADSYNEQFF	TGCAGCGTGAGGGGACTAGCGGACTCCTACAATGAGCAGTTCTTC
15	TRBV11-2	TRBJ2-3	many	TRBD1	CASSTPGGGTDTQYF	TGTGCCAGCAGCACCCCAGGGGGCGGCACAGATACGCAGTATTTT
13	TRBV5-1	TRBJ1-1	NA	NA	CASSLTANTEAFF	TGCGCCAGCAGCTTAACGGCGAACACTGAAGCTTTCTTT
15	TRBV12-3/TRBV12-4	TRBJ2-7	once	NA	CASSFQGGGIHEQYF	TGTGCCAGCAGTTTTCAGGGTGGCGGGATCCACGAGCAGTACTTC
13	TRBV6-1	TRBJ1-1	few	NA	CASRDNSNTEAFF	TGTGCCAGCAGGGACAATTCGAACACTGAAGCTTTCTTT
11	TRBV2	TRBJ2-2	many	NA	CASRGSGELFF	TGTGCCAGCAGGGGGTCCGGGGAGCTGTTTTTT
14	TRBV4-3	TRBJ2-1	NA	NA	CASSLILDTGEQFF	TGCGCCAGCAGCCTTATCTTGGACACCGGGGAGCAGTTCTTC
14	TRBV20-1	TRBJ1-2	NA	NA	CSAIRGHQGYGYTF	TGCAGTGCTATTCGCGGTCACCAGGGTTATGGCTACACCTTC
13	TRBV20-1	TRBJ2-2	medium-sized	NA	CSASHGTTGELFF	TGCAGTGCTTCACACGGGACAACCGGGGAGCTGTTTTTT
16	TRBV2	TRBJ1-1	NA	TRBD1	CASSSRHDRAATEAFF	TGTGCCAGCTCTTCAAGGCACGACAGGGCTGCCACTGAAGCTTTCTTT
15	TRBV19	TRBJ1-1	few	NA	CASSRQTAVNTEAFF	TGTGCCAGTAGTCGGCAAACAGCGGTGAACACTGAAGCTTTCTTT
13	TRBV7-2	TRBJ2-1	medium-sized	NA	CASSLALRGEQFF	TGTGCCAGCAGCTTAGCGTTGAGAGGCGAGCAGTTCTTC
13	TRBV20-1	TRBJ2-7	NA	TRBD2	CSARIAGGHEQYF	TGCAGTGCTAGAATAGCGGGAGGGCACGAGCAGTACTTC
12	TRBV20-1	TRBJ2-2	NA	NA	CSARENTGELFF	TGCAGTGCTAGAGAGAACACCGGGGAGCTGTTTTTT
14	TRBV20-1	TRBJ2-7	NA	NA	CSARGTGSSYEQYF	TGCAGTGCTAGAGGTACCGGGAGCTCCTACGAGCAGTACTTC
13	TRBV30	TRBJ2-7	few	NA	CAWSSKETPWKYF	TGTGCCTGGAGTTCTAAGGAGACCCCTTGGAAGTACTTC
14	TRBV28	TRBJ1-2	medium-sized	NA	CASKDSTSPGGYTF	TGTGCCAGCAAGGACAGTACTTCACCCGGAGGCTACACCTTC
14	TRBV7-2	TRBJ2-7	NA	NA	CASSEGIGGYEQYF	TGTGCCAGCAGCGAGGGGATCGGGGGCTACGAGCAGTACTTC
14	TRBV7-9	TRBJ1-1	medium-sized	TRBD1	CASSFQGAVTEAFF	TGTGCCAGCAGTTTCCAGGGGGCAGTTACTGAAGCTTTCTTT